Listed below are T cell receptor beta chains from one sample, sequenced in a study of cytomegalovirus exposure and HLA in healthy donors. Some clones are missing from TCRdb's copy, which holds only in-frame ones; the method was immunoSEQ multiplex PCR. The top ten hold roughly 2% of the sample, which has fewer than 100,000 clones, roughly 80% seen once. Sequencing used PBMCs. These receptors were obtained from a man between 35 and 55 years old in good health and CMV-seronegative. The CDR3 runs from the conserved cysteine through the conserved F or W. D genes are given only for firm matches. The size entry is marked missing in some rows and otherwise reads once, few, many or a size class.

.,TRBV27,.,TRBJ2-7,CASSLFYSDRLYEQYF,TGTGCCAGCAGTTTATTCTATTCGGACAGACTATACGAGCAGTACTTC
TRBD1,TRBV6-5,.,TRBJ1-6,CASTDGSDRGGTLHF,TGTGCCAGCACGGACGGGAGCGACAGGGGGGGAACCCTCCACTTT
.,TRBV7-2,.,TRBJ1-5,CASSSPDSNQPQHF,TGTGCCAGCAGCTCTCCGGACAGTAATCAGCCCCAGCATTTT
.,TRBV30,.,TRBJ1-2,CAWSPLGEGTF,TGTGCCTGGAGTCCCCTGGGTGAGGGCACCTTC
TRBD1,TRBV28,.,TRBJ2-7,CASSTGFVTLRQGPRSYEQYF,TGTGCCAGCAGTACCGGATTTGTTACGCTCAGACAGGGGCCAAGGTCCTACGAGCAGTACTTC
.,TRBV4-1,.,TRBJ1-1,CASSQDRNRVQAFF,TGCGCCAGCAGCCAAGATAGGAACAGGGTTCAAGCTTTCTTT
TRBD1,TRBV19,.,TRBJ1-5,CASSAGRGLGNQPQHF,TGTGCCAGTAGTGCCGGCAGGGGGCTCGGCAATCAGCCCCAGCATTTT
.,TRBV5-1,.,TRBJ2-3,CASSLGGRKHTDTQYF,TGCGCCAGCAGCTTGGGGGGCAGGAAGCACACAGATACGCAGTATTTT
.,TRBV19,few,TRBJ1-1,CASTLPGGVSTEAFF,TGTGCCAGTACCCTCCCCGGGGGTGTGAGCACTGAAGCTTTCTTT
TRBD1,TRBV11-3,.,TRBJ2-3,CASSLGQGDTDTQYF,TGTGCCAGCAGCTTAGGACAGGGGGACACAGATACGCAGTATTTT
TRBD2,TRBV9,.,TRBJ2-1,CASSVAGGLSYNEQFF,TGTGCCAGCAGCGTAGCGGGGGGGTTGTCCTACAATGAGCAGTTCTTC
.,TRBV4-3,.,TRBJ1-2,CASSRGGGRANYGYTF,TGCGCCAGCAGCCGTGGGGGGGGCAGAGCTAACTATGGCTACACCTTC
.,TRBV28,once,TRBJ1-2,CASSSTLGGTQLREGYGYTF,TGTGCCAGTAGCAGCACGCTTGGGGGCACGCAACTAAGAGAGGGCTATGGCTACACCTTC
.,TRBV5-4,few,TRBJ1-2,CASSLAGGANYGYTF,TGTGCCAGCAGCTTGGCCGGAGGAGCCAACTATGGCTACACCTTC
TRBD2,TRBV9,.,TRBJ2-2,CASSVVPSGGKNTGELFF,TGTGCCAGCAGCGTAGTTCCTAGCGGGGGGAAGAACACCGGGGAGCTGTTTTTT
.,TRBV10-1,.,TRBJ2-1,CASNLGPGNNEQFF,TGCGCCAGCAACCTAGGCCCAGGGAACAATGAGCAGTTCTTC
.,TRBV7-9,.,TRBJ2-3,CASSPQGLLAGVGTQYF,TGTGCCAGCAGCCCACAGGGACTCCTGGCGGGAGTTGGTACGCAGTATTTT
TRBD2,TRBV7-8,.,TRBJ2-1,CASSFSTSGHNEQFF,TGTGCCAGCAGCTTTTCTACTAGCGGCCACAATGAGCAGTTCTTC
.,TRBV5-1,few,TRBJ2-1,CASSLEGIQEGGEQFF,TGCGCCAGCAGCTTGGAAGGGATCCAAGAGGGAGGTGAGCAGTTCTTC
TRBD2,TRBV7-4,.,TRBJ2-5,CASSLPSGSTQYF,TGTGCCAGCAGCTTGCCTAGCGGTAGCACCCAGTACTTC
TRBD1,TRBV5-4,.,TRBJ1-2,CASSLGAGTGDYGYTF,TGTGCCAGCAGCTTGGGGGCCGGGACAGGAGACTATGGCTACACCTTC
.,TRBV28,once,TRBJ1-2,CASSLSQGGYTF,TGTGCCAGCAGTTTGTCCCAGGGCGGCTACACCTTC
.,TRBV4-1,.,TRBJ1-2,CASSHGRGPNYGYTF,TGCGCCAGCAGCCATGGCAGGGGCCCTAACTATGGCTACACCTTC
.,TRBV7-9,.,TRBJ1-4,CASRRDEKLFF,TGTGCCAGCAGGCGGGATGAAAAACTGTTTTTT
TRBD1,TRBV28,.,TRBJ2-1,CASSLWGQGNNEQFF,TGTGCCAGCAGTTTATGGGGACAGGGGAACAATGAGCAGTTCTTC
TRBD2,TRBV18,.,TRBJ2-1,CASSSPAGDYGEQFF,TGTGCCAGCTCCTCCCCAGCGGGAGATTATGGTGAGCAGTTCTTC
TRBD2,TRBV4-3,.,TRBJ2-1,CASSQDLASGIRDEQFF,TGCGCCAGCAGCCAAGATCTGGCTAGCGGGATTCGCGATGAGCAGTTCTTC
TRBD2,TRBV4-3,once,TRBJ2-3,CASSQELWGGRKGTDTQYF,TGCGCCAGCAGCCAAGAATTATGGGGCGGGAGAAAGGGCACAGATACGCAGTATTTT
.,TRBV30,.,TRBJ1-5,CAWSVMQGSNQPQHF,TGTGCCTGGAGTGTAATGCAGGGAAGCAATCAGCCCCAGCATTTT
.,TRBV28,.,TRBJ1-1,CASSQGGAGTEAFF,TGTGCCAGCAGTCAAGGTGGCGCGGGGACTGAAGCTTTCTTT
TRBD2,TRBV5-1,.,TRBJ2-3,CASSLAGGPDTQYF,TGCGCCAGCAGCCTAGCGGGAGGACCAGATACGCAGTATTTT
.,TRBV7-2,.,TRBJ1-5,CASSLDYNQPQHF,TGTGCCAGCAGCTTAGATTATAATCAGCCCCAGCATTTT
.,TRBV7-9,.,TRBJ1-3,CASSHSQTGAHGNTIYF,TGTGCCAGCAGTCATTCTCAGACAGGTGCACATGGAAACACCATATATTTT
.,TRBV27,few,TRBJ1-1,CASSSSGTEAFF,TGTGCCAGCAGTAGTTCAGGCACTGAAGCTTTCTTT
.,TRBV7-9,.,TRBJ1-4,CSSSFGNEKLFF,TGTTCCAGCAGCTTCGGGAATGAAAAACTGTTTTTT
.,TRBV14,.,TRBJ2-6,CASSQGRVTGANVLTF,TGTGCCAGCAGCCAAGGTCGGGTGACTGGGGCCAACGTCCTGACTTTC
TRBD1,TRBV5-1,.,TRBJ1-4,CASSLRGTGGATNEKLFF,TGCGCCAGCAGCTTGAGGGGCACAGGGGGCGCGACTAATGAAAAACTGTTTTTT
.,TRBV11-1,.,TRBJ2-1,CASSLKRAVYNEQFF,TGTGCCAGCAGCTTAAAGCGGGCGGTTTACAATGAGCAGTTCTTC
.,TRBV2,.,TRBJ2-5,CASSSLTVQETQYF,TGTGCCAGCAGTTCGTTGACAGTACAAGAGACCCAGTACTTC
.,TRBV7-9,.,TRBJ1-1,CASSAVGGGTEAFF,TGTGCCAGCAGCGCCGTTGGGGGGGGTACTGAAGCTTTCTTT
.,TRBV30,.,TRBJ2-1,CAWRGRVWASFYNEQFF,TGTGCCTGGAGGGGCAGGGTGTGGGCCTCGTTCTACAATGAGCAGTTCTTC
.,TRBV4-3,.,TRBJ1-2,CASSQDPARGAGYGYTF,TGCGCCAGCAGCCAAGATCCGGCCAGGGGAGCCGGCTACGGCTACACCTTC